These 8 T cell receptor beta chains were sequenced from one sample in a study of CD8 T cells in ankylosing spondylitis (dated by TCRdb to 2015 to 2018). Libraries were prepared through 5' RACE. The data were produced on an Illumina HiSeq 2500. Through fastp at Q25 and MiXCR, TCRdb rebuilt clones from the public reads, retaining in-frame beta chains. Rows are combined by CDR3 protein, so each entry shows the most common genes and DNA. The sample table contains about 360,000 distinct CDR3 sequences; only one count was recorded for about 15% of them. The ten most abundant clones make up approximately 0.99% of the sample. The specimen was blood, either unsorted or a sorted T cell fraction (not recorded which). The receptors stem from a male donor with ankylosing spondylitis or in good health (not recorded which).

This clonotype turned up a few times. This rearrangement joins TRBV12-3 or TRBV12-4 to TRBJ2-3, with 13 bases aligning to TRBD2. V was pared by 5 bases and J by 2 bases, with 10 bases of the junction left unmatched. The length of the CDR3 is 18 residues. CDR3 loop: CASSPSGLAGRLTDTQYF. CDR3 sequence (DNA): TGTGCCAGCAGTCCTTCGGGACTAGCGGGGCGCCTCACAGATACGCAGTATTTT.

This chain connects TRBV2 to TRBJ1-4, with D unclear. The germline V gene has CDR1 SNHLY and CDR2 FYNNEI. This CDR3 comprises 15 residues. V was clipped by 7 bases and J by 4 bases, with 16 bases between them. In nucleotides, the CDR3 is TGTGCCAGCATCGCCTTGACCGGAATTAATGAAAAACTGTTTTTT. This encodes CASIALTGINEKLFF.

This clonotype was seen repeatedly, ten times or more. This chain joins TRBV12-3 or TRBV12-4 and TRBJ1-2; D gene unclear. V lost 6 bases and J lost 1, with 6 bases in between. The CDR3 length is 12 residues. In DNA form, the CDR3 reads TGTGCCAGCAGCCGGGATAACTATGGCTACACCTTC. Translating it yields CASSRDNYGYTF.

This clonotype was counted a few times. This chain joins TRBV3-1 and TRBJ1-5, with TRBD1 identical over 7 bases. This CDR3 is 15 amino acids long. Germline V gives CDR1 LGHDT, CDR2 YNNKEL (reference sequence). V lost 4 bases and J lost 3; bases outside the gene matches: 6. CDR3 protein: CASSPWDSYNQPQHF. CDR3 nucleotides: TGTGCCAGCAGCCCCTGGGACAGCTACAATCAGCCCCAGCATTTT. Together with reference TRBV3-1 and TRBJ1-5, the CDR3 gives the full variable domain: DTAVSQTPKYLVTQMGNDKSIKCEQNLGHDTMYWYKQDSKKFLKIMFSYNNKELIINETVPNRFSPKSPDKAHLNLHINSLELGDSAVYFCASSPWDSYNQPQHFGDGTRLSIL.

The chain employs TRBV7-2 and TRBJ2-3, with TRBD2 identical over 10 bases. The CDR3 has 14 amino acids. Trimming at V came to 4 bases and at J to 6 bases, leaving 4 bases not matched to a gene. Germline CDR1 is SGHTA and CDR2 is FQGNSA. In nucleotides, the CDR3 is TGTGCCAGCAGCTCTACTAGCGGGGTGGATACGCAGTATTTT. Residues: CASSSTSGVDTQYF.

V is TRBV6-5 and J is TRBJ2-7; perhaps D is TRBD1 or TRBD2 (6 bases each). V was trimmed by 5 bases and J by 0 bases, leaving 14 bases between them. Germline CDR1 and CDR2: MNHEY and SVGAGI. This CDR3 has 15 residues. The CDR3 nucleotides are TGTGCCAGCAGTACTGGGGGGCTTGGCTCCTACGAGCAGTACTTC. Amino acid sequence: CASSTGGLGSYEQYF.

This clonotype was detected a few times. This chain links TRBV12-3 or TRBV12-4 with TRBJ2-5; D is ambiguous. The CDR3 contains 14 residues. Trimming shortened V by 1 base and J by 7 bases, and 13 bases separated the two germline ends. CDR3 sequence reads: CASSLEGGGGTQYF. CDR3 bases: TGTGCCAGCAGTTTAGAGGGCGGTGGTGGGACCCAGTACTTC.

The J gene is TRBJ2-3, the V gene TRBV20-1; D is possibly TRBD1 (5 bases). The CDR3 is 12 amino acids. The V and J ends lost 8 bases and 2 bases respectively, with 11 bases between them. Germline values: CDR1 DFQATT, CDR2 SNEGSKA (reference sequence). The CDR3 DNA reads TGCAGTTACGAGGACACCACAGATACGCAGTATTTT. Translated, it gives CSYEDTTDTQYF.